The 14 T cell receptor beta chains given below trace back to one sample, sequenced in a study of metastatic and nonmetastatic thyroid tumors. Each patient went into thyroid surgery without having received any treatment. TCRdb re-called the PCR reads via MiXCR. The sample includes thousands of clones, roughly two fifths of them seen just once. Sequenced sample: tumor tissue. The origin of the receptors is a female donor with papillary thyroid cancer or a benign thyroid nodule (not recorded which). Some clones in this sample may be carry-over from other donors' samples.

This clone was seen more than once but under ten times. CDR3 nucleotide sequence: TGTGCCAGCAGGGCCCTGACAGGGTTAACCTACGAGCAGTACTTC. This codes for CASRALTGLTYEQYF. This chain uses TRBV2 with TRBJ2-7; 7 nucleotides agree with TRBD1. This CDR3 contains 15 residues. J was trimmed by 2 bases and V by 6 bases; bases with no gene match: 10. In germline, CDR1 is SNHLY, CDR2 FYNNEI.

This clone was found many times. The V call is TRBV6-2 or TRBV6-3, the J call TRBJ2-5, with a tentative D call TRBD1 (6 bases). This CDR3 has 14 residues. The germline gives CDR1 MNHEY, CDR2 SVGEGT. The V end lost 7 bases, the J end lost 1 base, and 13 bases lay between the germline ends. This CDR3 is CASTITGFQETQYF. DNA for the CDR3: TGTGCCAGCACCATAACAGGGTTCCAAGAGACCCAGTACTTC.

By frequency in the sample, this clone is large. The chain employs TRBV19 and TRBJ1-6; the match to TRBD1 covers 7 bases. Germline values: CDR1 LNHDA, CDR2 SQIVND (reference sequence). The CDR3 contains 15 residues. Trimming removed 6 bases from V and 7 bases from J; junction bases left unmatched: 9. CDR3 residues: CASRPNRGSNSPLHF. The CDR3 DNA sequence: TGTGCCAGTAGGCCCAACAGGGGTTCGAATTCACCCCTCCACTTT.

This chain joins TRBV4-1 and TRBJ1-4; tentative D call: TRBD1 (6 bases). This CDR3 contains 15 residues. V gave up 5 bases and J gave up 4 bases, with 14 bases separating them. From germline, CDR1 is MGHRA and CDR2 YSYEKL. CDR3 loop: CASSSLGQRNEKLFF. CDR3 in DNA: TGCGCCAGCAGCTCGCTCGGACAGCGTAATGAAAAACTGTTTTTT.

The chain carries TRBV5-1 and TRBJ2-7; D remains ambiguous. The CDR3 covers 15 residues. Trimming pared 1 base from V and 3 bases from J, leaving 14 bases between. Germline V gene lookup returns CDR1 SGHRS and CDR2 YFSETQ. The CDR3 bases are TGCGCCAGCAGCTTGACAACATTTGTAAACTACGAGCAGTACTTC. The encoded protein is CASSLTTFVNYEQYF.

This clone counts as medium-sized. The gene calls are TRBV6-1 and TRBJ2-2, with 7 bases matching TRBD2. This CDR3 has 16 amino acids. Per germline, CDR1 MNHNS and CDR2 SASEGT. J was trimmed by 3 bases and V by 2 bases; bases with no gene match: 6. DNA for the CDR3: TGTGCCAGCAGTGAAAGGGCTAGCGGAGACACCGGGGAGCTGTTTTTT. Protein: CASSERASGDTGELFF.

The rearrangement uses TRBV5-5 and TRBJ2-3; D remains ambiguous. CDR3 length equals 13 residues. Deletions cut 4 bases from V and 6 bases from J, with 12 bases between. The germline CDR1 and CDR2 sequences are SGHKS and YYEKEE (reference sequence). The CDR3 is CASSGGLADTQYF. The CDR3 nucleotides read TGTGCCAGCAGCGGCGGCCTGGCGGATACGCAGTATTTT.

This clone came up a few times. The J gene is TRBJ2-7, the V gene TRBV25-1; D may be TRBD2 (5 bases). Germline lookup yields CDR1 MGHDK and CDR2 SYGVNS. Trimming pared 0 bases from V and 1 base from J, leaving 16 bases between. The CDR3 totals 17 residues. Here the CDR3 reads CASSEYPPRRYSYEQYF. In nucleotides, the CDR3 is TGTGCCAGCAGTGAATATCCTCCCCGGAGGTATTCCTACGAGCAGTACTTC.

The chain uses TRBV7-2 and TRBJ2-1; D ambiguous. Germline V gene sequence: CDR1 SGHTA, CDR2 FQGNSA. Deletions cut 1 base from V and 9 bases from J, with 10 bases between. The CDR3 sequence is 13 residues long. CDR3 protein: CASSLDRCTEQFF. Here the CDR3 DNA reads TGTGCCAGCAGCTTAGATAGGTGCACTGAGCAGTTCTTC.

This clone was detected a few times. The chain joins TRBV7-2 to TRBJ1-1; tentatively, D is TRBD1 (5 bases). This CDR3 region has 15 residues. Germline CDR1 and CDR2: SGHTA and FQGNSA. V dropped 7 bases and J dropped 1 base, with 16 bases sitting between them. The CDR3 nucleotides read TGTGCCAGCATCTCCGCCCGACAGTGGAACACTGAAGCTTTCTTT. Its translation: CASISARQWNTEAFF.

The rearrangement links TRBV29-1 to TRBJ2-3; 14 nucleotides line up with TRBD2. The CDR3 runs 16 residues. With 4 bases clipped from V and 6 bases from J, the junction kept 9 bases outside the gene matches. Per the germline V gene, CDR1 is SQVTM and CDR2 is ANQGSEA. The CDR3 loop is CSVGGLAGGVGDTQYF. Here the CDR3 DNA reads TGCAGCGTTGGCGGACTAGCGGGAGGAGTCGGGGATACGCAGTATTTT.

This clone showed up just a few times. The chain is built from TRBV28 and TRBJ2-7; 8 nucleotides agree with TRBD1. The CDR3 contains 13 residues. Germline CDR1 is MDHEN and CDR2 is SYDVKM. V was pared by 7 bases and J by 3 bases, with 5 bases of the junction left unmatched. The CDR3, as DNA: TGTGCCAGCATAGGACAGGGCGGCTACGAGCAGTACTTC. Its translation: CASIGQGGYEQYF.

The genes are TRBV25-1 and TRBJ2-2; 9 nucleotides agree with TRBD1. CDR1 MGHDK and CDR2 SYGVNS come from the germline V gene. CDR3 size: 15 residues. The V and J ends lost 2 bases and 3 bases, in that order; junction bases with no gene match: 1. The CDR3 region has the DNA TGTGCCAGCAGTGAAGGGGACAGGGACACCGGGGAGCTGTTTTTT. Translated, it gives CASSEGDRDTGELFF.

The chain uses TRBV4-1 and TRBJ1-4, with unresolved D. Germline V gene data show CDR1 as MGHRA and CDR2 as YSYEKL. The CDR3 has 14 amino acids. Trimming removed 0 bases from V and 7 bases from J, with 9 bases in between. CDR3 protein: CASSQEGISEKLFF. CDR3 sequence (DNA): TGCGCCAGCAGCCAAGAGGGTATTAGTGAAAAACTGTTTTTT.